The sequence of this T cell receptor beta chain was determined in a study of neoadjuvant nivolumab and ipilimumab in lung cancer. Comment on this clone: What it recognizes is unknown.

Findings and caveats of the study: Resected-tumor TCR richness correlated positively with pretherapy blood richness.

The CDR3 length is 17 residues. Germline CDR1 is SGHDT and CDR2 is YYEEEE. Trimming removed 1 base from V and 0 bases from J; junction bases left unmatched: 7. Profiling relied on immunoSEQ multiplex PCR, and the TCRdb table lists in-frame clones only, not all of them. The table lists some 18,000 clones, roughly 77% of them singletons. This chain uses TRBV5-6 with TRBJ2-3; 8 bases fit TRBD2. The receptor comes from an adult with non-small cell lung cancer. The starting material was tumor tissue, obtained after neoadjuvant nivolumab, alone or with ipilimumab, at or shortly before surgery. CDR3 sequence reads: CASSLFSLAGSTDTQYF. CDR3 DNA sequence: TGTGCCAGCAGCTTGTTCTCGTTAGCGGGGAGCACAGATACGCAGTATTTT.